These 11 T cell receptor beta chains were all obtained from the same sample, sequenced in a study of metastatic and nonmetastatic thyroid tumors. No patient had received any treatment before thyroid surgery. TCRdb re-analyzed the PCR reads through MiXCR. The sample consists of some 40,000 clones, 18% of them appearing once. What was sequenced was tumor tissue. These receptors all come from a female donor with papillary thyroid cancer or a benign thyroid nodule (not recorded which). Some clones in this sample may be carry-over from other donors' samples.

This clone occurred a few times. The chain couples TRBV6-1 to TRBJ2-6; D is perhaps TRBD2 (5 bases). CDR3 size: 15 residues. Between the trimmed V and J ends, which lost 7 bases and 0 bases, there was a span of 10 bases. Germline lookup yields CDR1 MNHNS and CDR2 SASEGT. The CDR3 reads CASTGLTSGANVLTF. The CDR3 DNA is TGTGCCAGCACTGGACTCACCTCTGGGGCCAACGTCCTGACTTTC.

This clone was recorded many times. V and J are TRBV6-2 or TRBV6-3 and TRBJ2-7; a possible D gene is TRBD2 (5 bases). The CDR3 length is 16 residues. Per germline, CDR1 MNHEY and CDR2 SVGEGT. V was cut by 11 bases and J by 2 bases, with 25 bases left in between. The CDR3 loop is CAGSRTNVLTTYEQYF. The CDR3 coding sequence is TGTGCCGGAAGCCGTACAAACGTCCTGACTACCTACGAGCAGTACTTC.

This clone was seen repeatedly, ten times or more. V and J are TRBV27 and TRBJ2-6; TRBD1 agrees at 8 bases. This CDR3 is 18 amino acids long. The germline V gene has CDR1 MNHEY and CDR2 SMNVEV (reference sequence). The V gene end was trimmed by 5 bases and the J gene end by 1 base; junction bases not matched to a gene: 10. The CDR3 here is CASSRLAGGGSGANVLTF. CDR3 sequence (DNA): TGTGCCAGCAGTCGCCTCGCAGGGGGCGGTTCTGGGGCCAACGTCCTGACTTTC.

This chain joins TRBV7-3 and TRBJ2-5, with 9 bases fitting TRBD1. The CDR3 length is 16 residues. Per the germline V gene, CDR1 is SGHTA and CDR2 is FQGTGA. Trimming removed 5 bases from V and 1 base from J; junction bases left unmatched: 8. Here the CDR3 reads CASSTGTGFSQETQYF. The CDR3 DNA reads as TGTGCCAGCAGCACCGGGACAGGGTTTTCCCAAGAGACCCAGTACTTC.

This clone was found many times. This sequence joins TRBV10-3 and TRBJ1-5; tentatively, D is TRBD1 (6 bases). V was trimmed by 5 bases and J by 3 bases, leaving 11 bases between them. CDR1 and CDR2 (germline): ENHRY, SYGVKD. The CDR3 totals 14 residues. The CDR3 here is CAISYTGPNQPQHF. In DNA form, the CDR3 reads TGTGCCATCAGTTACACAGGGCCCAATCAGCCCCAGCATTTT.

Ten or more counts support this clone. J is TRBJ2-7 and V is TRBV11-2, with D unresolved. The CDR3 is 10 amino acids. Trimming shortened V by 2 bases and J by 4 bases, and 0 bases separated the two germline ends. Germline lookup yields CDR1 SGHAT and CDR2 FQNNGV. This CDR3 reads CASSLYEQYF. CDR3 in DNA: TGTGCCAGCAGCTTATACGAGCAGTACTTC.

Of note for this clone: In this CDR3 the conserved last residue, phenylalanine or tryptophan, is missing, so a read error is likely. Because the CDR3's place on the DNA is in doubt, the DNA is left out and the CDR3 is given as listed by TCRdb. The chain has TRBV12-3 or TRBV12-4 and TRBJ2-6; the D call of TRBD1 is as the table states it, not checked on the DNA. Ends included, the CDR3 has 8 residues. CDR3 sequence: CASGILAG.

This chain joins TRBV15 and TRBJ1-1; the match to TRBD1 covers 7 bases. Germline V gene lookup returns CDR1 LNHNV and CDR2 YYDKDF (reference sequence). J lost 1 base, V lost 1 base, and 9 bases had no gene match. This CDR3 region has 17 residues. The DNA of the CDR3 is TGTGCCACCAGCAGAGGTTCCATCGGACAGGCGAACACTGAAGCTTTCTTT. This sequence encodes CATSRGSIGQANTEAFF.

Many counts were recorded for this clone. CDR3 loop: CASSAGTAGGYEQYF. The CDR3, as DNA: TGCGCCAGCAGCGCTGGGACAGCCGGAGGGTACGAGCAGTACTTC. This chain uses TRBV5-1 with TRBJ2-7, with D possibly TRBD1 on 7 matching bases. Trimming cost V 4 bases and J 4 bases, with 18 bases left between them. Germline CDR1 and CDR2: SGHRS and YFSETQ. The CDR3 contains 15 residues.

This clone was counted at least ten times. The genes are TRBV20-1 and TRBJ2-5, with a weak D call TRBD2 (5 bases). Trimming removed 4 bases at V and 5 bases at J, with 17 bases between. The CDR3 sequence is 14 residues long. The germline V gene encodes CDR1 DFQATT and CDR2 SNEGSKA (reference sequence). This chain's CDR3 is CSAKPDFFTETQYF. CDR3 coding DNA: TGCAGTGCTAAACCGGACTTTTTTACGGAGACCCAGTACTTC.

This rearrangement joins TRBV20-1 to TRBJ2-7; 14 bases are a match to TRBD2. The CDR3 covers 15 residues. V was pared by 6 bases and J by 5 bases, with 9 bases of the junction left unmatched. In germline, CDR1 is DFQATT, CDR2 SNEGSKA (reference sequence). In DNA, the CDR3 is TGCAGTGCCCTGGGACTAGCGGGAGAAACCCACGAGCAGTACTTC. Protein sequence: CSALGLAGETHEQYF.